This TCR beta chain was retrieved from a study of long-term antiretroviral therapy in people with HIV. The germline V gene has CDR1 SEHNR and CDR2 FQNEAQ (reference sequence). V gave up 5 bases and J gave up 4 bases, with 14 bases separating them. CDR3 size: 14 residues. It was version v3.0 of the immunoSEQ assay that was run at survey level. Method: immunoSEQ multiplex PCR; TCRdb's copy keeps in-frame clones and lacks some. The sample includes 30,000 to 40,000 clones, around 75% of them seen just once. This sequence was found in a man aged 18 to 30 with HIV. This chain uses TRBV7-9 with TRBJ1-2; no reliable D call. The material was unsorted PBMCs, obtained 1.9 years after starting antiretroviral therapy. CDR3 in DNA: TGTGCCAGCAGCCTTAGATTGGATTCCTATGGCTACACCTTC. It is translated as CASSLRLDSYGYTF.